This T cell receptor beta chain was identified in a study of T cell responses to AZD1222 COVID-19 vaccine. Germline-derived CDR1 and CDR2 are KGHDR and SFDVKD. V lost 2 bases, J lost 0 bases, and 12 bases stayed unmatched. This CDR3 has 20 amino acids. Assay: immunoSEQ multiplex PCR; the TCRdb copy retains only in-frame clones and omits some. The table shows 65,000 to 75,000 clones, with about 78% occurring only once. The chain joins TRBV24-1 to TRBJ1-5, with 10 nucleotides matching TRBD1. Source: peripheral blood, taken 28 days after the second AZD1222 dose. This TCR was recovered from an adult who received the AZD1222 COVID-19 vaccine. DNA of the CDR3: TGTGCCACCAGTGATTCCGGGACAGGGGTCGCCGGGTATAGCAATCAGCCCCAGCATTTT. Translated, it gives CATSDSGTGVAGYSNQPQHF.